Sequencing of this T cell receptor beta chain was carried out in a study of shared clonotypes between healthy human individuals (dated by TCRdb to about 2020). Describing the broader study: A couple of women and a few men aged 18 to 49 years were included in the cohort. Per donor, leukapheresis produced somewhere between about 0.94 and 9.5 billion PBMCs. Blood TCR repertoires of a handful of healthy adults were deeply sequenced to estimate repertoire size and the extent of clonotype sharing between individuals. To increase sequencing depth and limit assay-specific biases, different laboratories used diverse techniques to prepare libraries and sequence TCR repertoires. For each donor, CD4 naive and CD4 memory were each run on three plates, CD8 naive on two plates, and CD8 memory on one plate. What the authors observed across the whole study: Based on pairwise subsampling, the degree of clonotype sharing among donors was expected to be affected by sequencing depth. Rarefaction of sorted-subset datasets indicated incomplete sequencing despite the large sequencing depth. Compared with non-shared clonotypes, clonotypes shared by all four sorted-subset donors had higher generation probabilities. When a few donors were compared, the shared fraction of clonotypes was roughly 4.8% for naive CD4, over 3% for naive CD8, more than 2% for memory CD4, and around 0.4% for memory CD8. Naive subsets generally had larger estimated clonotype richness than memory subsets did. The genetic and exposure-history diversity represented was limited by the small number of donors. Sampling was restricted to blood, and TCR repertoires in tissue are likely to differ from TCR repertoires in blood.

About this clone itself: What antigen it recognizes has not been identified. No much larger clone exists at a distance of one base, and base qualities are not known.

TCR CDR3 regions were amplified from genomic DNA by multiplex PCR using the deep immunoSEQ assay. For each cell subset, the extracted genomic DNA was distributed evenly across all wells of several immunoSEQ 96-well plates, and each plate served as one replicate. For sorted subsets, 200 to 250 ng genomic DNA, equal to about 30,000 T cell genomes, was loaded into each replicate PCR. Purified libraries were quantified with a Qubit 3.0 fluorometer, sized on a Bioanalyzer 2100, and re-quantified with the KAPA Library Quantification kit. Each immunoSEQ 96-well plate was sequenced on its own single-read 150-cycle Illumina NextSeq 550 flow cell. In the original analysis: Because only junctional sequences without quality scores were contained in the immunoSEQ output, filtering matching that applied to full-length reads could not be performed. Sequences were annotated with PyIR, a Python wrapper for IgBLAST v1.9, using IMGT germline references to assign V/J genes and CDR3. Reads were filtered out if the reads had weak V/J assignments (E-value above 1e-6), no CDR3, stop codons, out-of-frame junctions, or ambiguous translated residues. V3J clonotypes were defined as sequences sharing the same inferred V gene, J gene, and CDR3 amino acid sequence. Percentage overlap between repertoires was calculated by dividing the number of shared unique clonotypes by the size of the smaller repertoire. RTK rarefaction, the Chao1 estimator, and Recon v2.1 estimates of unobserved clonotypes were used to assess repertoire richness. OLGA was used to compute generation probabilities for all TCRbeta clonotypes that the gDNA method yielded from several donors. Drawn from immuneACCESS, this table holds only the in-frame rearrangements with V and J called that TCRdb kept. Clones are partly lost; checked studies trace under half to an unresolved V gene and leave the rest unexplained. That table gives V, J and clone size, and the DNA gave D and trimming. In this sample the table shows about 750,000 clones, over 90% of which occur a single time. Under 30% of the sample belongs to the ten largest clones.

From the cysteine through the phenylalanine, the CDR3 covers 15 amino acids. Left in the record is the CDR3 DNA by itself, 45 bases read in frame from the first base. Via the germline V gene, CDR1 is ENHRY and CDR2 SYGVKD. V is pared back by 6 bases and J by 3 bases, with 15 bases lying between the germline termini. CD8 naive samples were CD45RO-negative cells positively selected for CCR7, giving a CD45RA+CCR7+ population that excluded TemRA cells. The donors were healthy, HIV-negative adults who had no recently reported acute infections or vaccinations. Only Caucasian adults living in Nashville, Tennessee, USA were represented among the donors. Blood was obtained by leukapheresis, after which PBMCs were separated by Ficoll-Histopaque density gradient centrifugation and cryopreserved in liquid nitrogen vapor phase. Purity and quantity of every magnetically sorted T cell population were checked by analytical flow cytometry. From each sorted fraction, genomic DNA was isolated and quantified by UV absorbance on a Nanodrop 2000c.

Sequenced material: naive CD8+ T cells sorted from blood. In the paper's terms, the cell subset or site label means: CD45RA+CCR7+. The receptor's source is a man aged 25-45 years in good health. This chain joins TRBV10-3 to TRBJ2-1; the D gene is perhaps TRBD1, from 6 matching bases. For the CDR3, the sequence is CAIRTTGSIYNEQFF. The sequenced DNA: TGTGCCATCAGAACAACAGGGTCTATCTACAATGAGCAGTTCTTC.